This T cell receptor (beta chain) was obtained from a study of CD4 and CD8 cells across lung adenocarcinoma regions. Donors had localized lung adenocarcinoma, a non-small cell lung cancer. TCRdb reprocessed the PCR reads with MiXCR, giving one entry per CDR3 protein. In the table there are approximately 18,000 distinct CDR3 sequences, more than 45% of which are singletons. Specimen: CD8+ T cells from the center of a lung tumor. The source is a female donor with lung adenocarcinoma. The CD4 and CD8 labels of this study may be unreliable.

CDR3 coding DNA: TGCGCCAGCAGCCCCCCCGGGTCCCGGGAGGGTGGCACAGATACGCAGTATTTT. Amino acids: CASSPPGSREGGTDTQYF. The chain links TRBV5-1 to TRBJ2-3, with 8 nucleotides matching TRBD2. The germline CDR1 and CDR2 sequences are SGHRS and YFSETQ. This CDR3 is built from 18 residues. V trimming: 4 bases; J trimming: 1 base; junction bases outside the gene matches: 14.